This TCR beta chain was captured in a study of blood T cell repertoires in COVID-19. In the study overall: The samples span acute and convalescent COVID-19 from the United States, Italy and Spain. Nucleic acid was either cDNA or gDNA, and it came from T cells, B-cell-depleted T cells, or PBMCs.

V was pared by 0 bases and J by 0 bases, with 6 bases of the junction left unmatched. Germline CDR1 reads SGDLS; CDR2 reads YYNGEE. The CDR3 consists of 16 residues. Per the original data handling: Amplification from reference gene primers served as the basis for estimated nucleated cell counts. Some clones are missing from TCRdb's copy, which holds only in-frame ones; the method was immunoSEQ multiplex PCR. V and J calls and clone size are those listed in that table; D and trimming were worked out from the DNA. In the table there are around 260,000 clones, roughly 85% of which are singletons. Sequenced sample: peripheral blood. The source is a woman aged 50 to 60 who had recovered from COVID-19. The rearrangement links TRBV9 to TRBJ2-7, with TRBD1 matching 7 bases. CDR3 bases: TGTGCCAGCAGCGTAGGTATGGGGACAGCCTCCTACGAGCAGTACTTC. This encodes CASSVGMGTASYEQYF.